These 12 T cell receptor beta chains originate from one sample sequenced in a study of cytomegalovirus exposure and HLA in healthy donors. Both 60 Vbeta primers and 13 Jbeta primers went into the PCR. Clones were sequenced by immunoSEQ multiplex PCR, and TCRdb holds only the in-frame ones, with some missing. Of some 130,000 clones detected, roughly 79% appear once; the ten largest clones hold approximately 1.8%. The specimen sequenced was PBMCs. Source of these receptors: a woman aged 50 to 65 in good health and CMV-seronegative.

With regard to this clone: A junction boundary mismatches the germline segment, possibly from a read error. The same CDR3 arises from other DNA sequences in this sample as well. The V and J genes are TRBV15 and TRBJ1-1; possible D gene TRBD1, 5 bases. The germline V gene encodes CDR1 LNHNV and CDR2 YYDKDF (reference sequence). This CDR3 comprises 14 residues. The CDR3 region is CATSRGGGNTEAFF. The CDR3 region has the DNA TGTGCCACCAGCAGAGGCGGGGGGAACACTGAAGCCTTCTTT. The whole variable domain, filled in from reference TRBV15 and TRBJ1-1, reads DAMVIQNPRYQVTQFGKPVTLSCSQTLNHNVMYWYQQKSSQAPKLLFHYYDKDFNNEADTPDNFQSRRPNTSFCFLDIRSPGLGDTAMYLCATSRGGGNTEAFFGQGTRLTVV.

J is TRBJ2-1 and V is TRBV5-1, with 7 positions matching TRBD2. Germline lookup yields CDR1 SGHRS and CDR2 YFSETQ. The V gene end was trimmed by 0 bases and the J gene end by 6 bases; junction bases not matched to a gene: 9. This CDR3 has 16 residues. In DNA form, the CDR3 reads TGCGCCAGCAGCTTGGGGGACTACGTTCCCCTCAATGAGCAGTTCTTC. Protein sequence: CASSLGDYVPLNEQFF.

The chain has TRBV18 and TRBJ2-1; 13 nucleotides align to TRBD2. Germline V gene sequence: CDR1 KGHSH, CDR2 LQKENI. V shed 3 bases, J shed 8 bases, and the junction held 13 bases outside the gene matches. The CDR3 consists of 18 residues. The CDR3 is CASSPPGLAGPFSDEQFF. The CDR3 DNA follows: TGTGCCAGCTCACCTCCGGGACTAGCGGGACCTTTTAGCGATGAGCAGTTCTTC.

The rearrangement uses TRBV5-4 and TRBJ2-2, with TRBD2 identical over 9 bases. Germline CDR1 SGHNT, CDR2 YYREEE (reference sequence). The ends lost 0 bases at V and 4 bases at J; junction bases unmatched: 7. The CDR3 runs to 17 residues. The CDR3 loop is CASSLGGSGSGTGELFF. CDR3 nucleotides: TGTGCCAGCAGCTTGGGGGGTAGCGGGAGTGGCACCGGGGAGCTGTTTTTT.

The gene calls are TRBV4-1 and TRBJ2-7, with 7 bases lining up with TRBD2. Germline values: CDR1 MGHRA, CDR2 YSYEKL. The CDR3 totals 14 residues. V shed 4 bases, J shed 3 bases, and the junction held 6 bases outside the gene matches. CDR3: CASSRSGNLYEQYF. In DNA, the CDR3 is TGCGCCAGCAGCCGAAGCGGGAACCTCTACGAGCAGTACTTC.

This chain connects TRBV4-1 to TRBJ1-4, with TRBD1 matching over 7 bases. Per germline, CDR1 MGHRA and CDR2 YSYEKL. The CDR3 contains 14 residues. After removal of 4 bases from V and 4 bases from J, the junction contained 3 bases not matched to a gene. The CDR3 reads CASSRGQINEKLFF. The CDR3 region has the DNA TGCGCCAGCAGCCGGGGACAGATTAATGAAAAACTGTTTTTT.

The chain combines TRBV7-9 with TRBJ2-3; D might be TRBD2 (5 bases). This CDR3 has 16 amino acids. The V gene's germline CDR1 is SEHNR and CDR2 FQNEAQ (reference sequence). V shed 5 bases and J shed 6 bases, with 21 bases lying between them. Written as DNA, the CDR3 is TGTGCCAGCAGCGAGGAATGGACTCCACAGAAGGATACGCAGTATTTT. Translation: CASSEEWTPQKDTQYF.

The V and J genes are TRBV19 and TRBJ1-2; the match to TRBD1 covers 7 bases. The V gene's germline CDR1 is LNHDA and CDR2 SQIVND (reference sequence). V lost 6 bases to trimming and J lost 8 bases; unmatched junction nucleotides: 3. The CDR3 extends over 11 amino acids. The CDR3 nucleotides are TGTGCCAGTAGGACAGGGATGGGCTACACCTTC. Protein: CASRTGMGYTF.

The genes are TRBV27 and TRBJ1-2; maybe TRBD1 (6 bases). The CDR3 extends over 13 amino acids. With 6 bases removed from V and 9 bases from J, the gap between germline ends came to 17 bases. The germline CDR1 and CDR2 sequences are MNHEY and SMNVEV (reference sequence). The CDR3 protein is CASRNDRRVSYTF. CDR3 DNA: TGTGCCAGCAGGAACGACAGGAGAGTAAGCTACACCTTC.

CDR3 in amino acids: CAWTLFPGRGTGELFF. The CDR3, as DNA: TGTGCCTGGACCCTCTTCCCCGGGAGGGGCACCGGGGAGCTGTTTTTT. The V and J genes are TRBV30 and TRBJ2-2; 8 nucleotides match TRBD2. Unmatched junction bases numbered 11, after V lost 4 bases and J lost 4 bases. Germline CDR1 GTSNPN, CDR2 SVGIG (reference sequence). CDR3 length: 16 residues.

This clone is a singleton in its sample. This sequence joins TRBV7-2 and TRBJ2-2, with 11 bases that match TRBD1. V dropped 4 bases and J dropped 0; count of bases not matched to a gene: 10. The CDR3 runs 19 residues. Germline-derived CDR1 and CDR2 are SGHTA and FQGNSA. The CDR3 protein is CASSSVIGTGGTNTGELFF. CDR3 in DNA: TGTGCCAGCAGCTCCGTTATCGGGACAGGGGGTACGAACACCGGGGAGCTGTTTTTT. Together with reference TRBV7-2 and TRBJ2-2, the CDR3 gives the full variable domain: GAGVSQSPSNKVTEKGKDVELRCDPISGHTALYWYRQSLGQGLEFLIYFQGNSAPDKSGLPSDRFSAERTGGSVSTLTIQRTQQEDSAVYLCASSSVIGTGGTNTGELFFGEGSRLTVL.

This chain links TRBV7-9 with TRBJ2-2, with D hard to call. V was pared by 2 bases and J by 2 bases, with 9 bases between. Germline CDR1 reads SEHNR; CDR2 reads FQNEAQ (reference sequence). The CDR3 runs 15 residues. The CDR3 region is CASSLFTANTGELFF. The CDR3 DNA is TGTGCCAGCAGCTTATTTACAGCCAACACCGGGGAGCTGTTTTTT.